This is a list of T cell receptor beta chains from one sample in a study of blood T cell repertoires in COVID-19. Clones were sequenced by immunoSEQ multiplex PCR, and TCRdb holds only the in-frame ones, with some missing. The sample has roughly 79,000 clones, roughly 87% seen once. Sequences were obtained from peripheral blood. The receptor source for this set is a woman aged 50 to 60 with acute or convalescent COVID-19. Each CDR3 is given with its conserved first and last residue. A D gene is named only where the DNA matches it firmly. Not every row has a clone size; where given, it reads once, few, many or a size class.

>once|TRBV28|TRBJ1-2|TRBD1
TGTGCCTCTAACGGCCCCCGGGACAGGGGGCGTTCGGGCTATGGCTACACCTTC
CASNGPRDRGRSGYGYTF
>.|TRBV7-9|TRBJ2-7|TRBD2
TGTGCCAGCAGCTTATCTAGCGGGTCTTACGAGCAGTACTTC
CASSLSSGSYEQYF
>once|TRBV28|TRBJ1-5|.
TGTGCCAGCCTCCTGTCCGGGACCAGGGGTCAGCCCCAGCATTTT
CASLLSGTRGQPQHF
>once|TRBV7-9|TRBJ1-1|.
TGTGCCAGCAGCTTAAGGGGGAGGAACACTGAAGCTTTCTTT
CASSLRGRNTEAFF
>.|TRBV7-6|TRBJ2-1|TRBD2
TGTGCCAGCAGCTTAGAAACGGGGGGTGTTAATGAGCAGTTCTTC
CASSLETGGVNEQFF
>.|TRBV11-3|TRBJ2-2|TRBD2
TGTGCCAGCAGCTTAGGGGTCCGGCTAGCGGGAGATCACACCGGGGAGCTGTTTTTT
CASSLGVRLAGDHTGELFF
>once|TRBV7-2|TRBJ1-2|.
TGTGCCAGCAGCGTAGGACAGCCGTATGGCTACACCTTC
CASSVGQPYGYTF
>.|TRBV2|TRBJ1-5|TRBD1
TGTGCCAGCAGAGCAAATACAGGGGTCAATCAGCCCCAGCATTTT
CASRANTGVNQPQHF
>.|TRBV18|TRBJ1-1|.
TGTGCCAGCTCACCGCTACAGGGAGATCACCTATTT
CASSPLQGDHLF
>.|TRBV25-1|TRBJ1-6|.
TGTGCCAGCAGTAGCCACGGGAATAATTCACCCCTCCACTTT
CASSSHGNNSPLHF
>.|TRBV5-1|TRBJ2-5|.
TGCGCCAGCAGCTTGGGGGCCGCGGGGGCTCAAGAGACCCAGTACTTC
CASSLGAAGAQETQYF
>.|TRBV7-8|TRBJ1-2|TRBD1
TGTGCCAGCAGCTTAACAGGGGGCGCGGACTATGGCTACACCTTC
CASSLTGGADYGYTF
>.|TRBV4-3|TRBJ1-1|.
TGCGCCAGCAGCCAAGACAGAAACACTGAAGCTTTCTTT
CASSQDRNTEAFF
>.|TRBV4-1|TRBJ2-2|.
TGCGCCAGCAGCCAGGTGACAGCCTCGAACACCGGGGAGCTGTTTTTT
CASSQVTASNTGELFF
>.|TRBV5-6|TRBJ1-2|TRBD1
TGTGCCAGCAGCCATACAGGGGGATATGGCTACACCTTC
CASSHTGGYGYTF
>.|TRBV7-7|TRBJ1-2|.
TGTGCTAGCAGCCATTACCGGGAGCTGAGACCAAACTATGGCTACACCTTC
CASSHYRELRPNYGYTF
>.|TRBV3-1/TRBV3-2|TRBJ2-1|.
TGTGCCAGCAGCCAAGCCGGACTTATGGTCTACAATGAGCAGTTCTTC
CASSQAGLMVYNEQFF
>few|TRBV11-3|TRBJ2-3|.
TGTGCCAGCAAGTTGCGGGGCACAGATACGCAGTATTTT
CASKLRGTDTQYF
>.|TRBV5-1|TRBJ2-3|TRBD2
TGCGCCAGCAGGGCGGCGGGGGGGCCCCAAGATACGCAGTATTTT
CASRAAGGPQDTQYF
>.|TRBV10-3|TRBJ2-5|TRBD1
TGTGCCATCAGTGCAGACAGGGCCGAGACCCAGTACTTC
CAISADRAETQYF